The table lists the clone carrying this TCR beta chain with a count of one. Antigen specificity is unknown. Trimming at V came to 4 bases and at J to 2 bases, leaving 5 bases not matched to a gene. Germline loops: CDR1 SGHTA, CDR2 FQGNSA. The CDR3 spans 14 residues. The data were obtained in a study of OX40 agonist ivuxolimab in advanced cancers. Study-level information: With ivuxolimab, an agonistic anti-OX40 (CD134) antibody, patients were treated.

Notes on the study in general: Expanded clones tended on average to be more numerous among CD8+ T cells than CD4+.

The cohort excluded patients with autoimmune disease history or systemic immunosuppression. The method was immunoSEQ multiplex PCR; TCRdb's version includes in-frame clones alone and lacks a portion of them. Among about 52,000 clones, around four fifths were seen once, and the ten largest hold 3% to 4.5%. The gene calls are TRBV7-2 and TRBJ2-7, with 7 bases matching TRBD2. The TCR originated in an adult with an advanced solid tumor such as melanoma, head and neck, liver or kidney cancer. The sequencing used CD4+ or CD8+ T cells sorted from blood, collected in a trial of the OX40 agonist ivuxolimab. CDR3 DNA sequence: TGTGCCAGCAGCTCACACCGGGAGGCCTACGAGCAGTACTTC. Its translation is CASSSHREAYEQYF. Looking up the rest from reference TRBV7-2 and TRBJ2-7 gives the full variable domain: GAGVSQSPSNKVTEKGKDVELRCDPISGHTALYWYRQSLGQGLEFLIYFQGNSAPDKSGLPSDRFSAERTGGSVSTLTIQRTQQEDSAVYLCASSSHREAYEQYFGPGTRLTVT.